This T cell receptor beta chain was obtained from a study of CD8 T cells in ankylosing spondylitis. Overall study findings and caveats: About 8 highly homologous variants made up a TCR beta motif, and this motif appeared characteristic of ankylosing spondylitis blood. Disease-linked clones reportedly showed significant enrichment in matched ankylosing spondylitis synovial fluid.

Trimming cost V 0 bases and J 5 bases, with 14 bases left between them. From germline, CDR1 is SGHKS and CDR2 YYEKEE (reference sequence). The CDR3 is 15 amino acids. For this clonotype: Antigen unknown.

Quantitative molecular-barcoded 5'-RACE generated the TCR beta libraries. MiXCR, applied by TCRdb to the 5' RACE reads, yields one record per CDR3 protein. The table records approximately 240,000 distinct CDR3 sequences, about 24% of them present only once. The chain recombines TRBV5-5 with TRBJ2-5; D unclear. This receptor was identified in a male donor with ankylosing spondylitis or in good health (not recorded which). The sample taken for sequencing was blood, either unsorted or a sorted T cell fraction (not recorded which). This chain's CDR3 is CASSLGETELETQYF. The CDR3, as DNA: TGTGCCAGCAGCTTGGGTGAGACTGAACTCGAGACCCAGTACTTC.